Listed here is a single T cell receptor (beta chain). This receptor's antigen is unknown. No per-base quality is available; no much larger clone lies one base away. Lesional scalp punch biopsies and peripheral blood were collected from alopecia areata patients. PBMCs were isolated by density centrifugation and stained for CD3, CD4 and CD8, after which CD4+ and CD8+ T cells were sorted on a FACSAria. V is cut back by 5 bases and J by 2 bases, with 5 bases in the junction unmatched. The germline V gene provides CDR1 MDHEN and CDR2 SYDVKM. Its CDR3 holds 15 amino acids, cysteine through phenylalanine. Only the CDR3 DNA is retained, 45 bases long and in frame from the first base. These data originate in a study of CD8+ T cells in alopecia areata (dated by TCRdb to 2016 to 2019). At the level of the whole study: Treated patients were enrolled in an open-label pilot trial of oral tofacitinib at 5 to 10 mg twice daily for moderate-to-severe alopecia areata. Human TCRbeta sequencing covered scalp tissue and sorted CD4+ and CD8+ peripheral blood T cells from patchy and totalis/universalis alopecia areata patients and healthy controls. RNA came from the PAXgene miRNA kit for fixed scalp, the miRNeasy kit for PBMCs, and the RNeasy kit for mouse skin. Scalp clonality was compared across normal scalp (n=4), patchy alopecia areata scalp (n=8), and alopecia totalis/universalis scalp (n=8). Biopsies were taken from tofacitinib-treated patients at baseline and at 4 and 24 weeks of treatment, and a later scalp biopsy was taken in several of the tofacitinib-treated patients. In both human patients and the C3H/HeJ mouse model, the study applied high-throughput TCRbeta sequencing to look at T cell clonal expansion in alopecia areata. Patients received tofacitinib for 6 to 18 months and were then followed off drug for 6 months to check for delayed response and recurrence. TCRbeta CDR3 regions were amplified by immunoSEQ multiplex PCR with 35 Vbeta forward and 13 Jbeta reverse primers. Broader findings and caveats from the paper: Resident alphabeta T cells in normal human skin are also sequenced, complicating scalp TCR repertoire analysis, unlike mouse skin dominated by gammadelta T cells. Compared with mice, TCR sequences shared between patients were less clear, possibly partly because of HLA diversity across the patient population. Higher clonality and more expanded CD8+ clones were observed in lesional scalp than in normal scalp, particularly in alopecia totalis/universalis, a finding suggestive of antigenic drive.

The library relied on the immunoSEQ multiplex PCR assay. RNA was extracted from all samples and reverse transcribed into cDNA as template for TCR sequencing. First-strand cDNA was synthesized using SuperScript III with a 2:1 mix of oligo-dT and random hexamers. A synthetic immune receptor repertoire was used to gauge amplification bias, and whatever bias remained was removed computationally. The paper's processing steps were these. After raw reads were preprocessed to remove errors, the CDR3 was defined following IMGT conventions as running from the conserved cysteine to phenylalanine. To get clonality, Shannon entropy was normalized by log2 of the number of productive unique TCRs and the result was subtracted from 1. Scalp TCRbeta sequences were cross-referenced with sorted blood CD4 and CD8 repertoires so that the CD4 or CD8 identity of scalp clones could be inferred. TCRdb carries this immuneACCESS record with in-frame sequences only. Its versions omit some clonotypes, under half of them owing to an unresolved V gene in the studies checked, with the rest unexplained. That table is the source of V, J and clone size, and D and trimming were worked out from the DNA. This sample gives more than 90,000 clones in total; around two fifths of them show up just once. The biggest ten clones account for approximately 3% of the sample.

Source material: CD4+ T cells sorted from blood. The chain employs TRBV28 and TRBJ1-2, and TRBD1 aligns with 10 junction nucleotides. The receptor's source is a human donor with alopecia areata. The CDR3 corresponds to CASSPWTGGNYGYTF. The nucleotide sequence is TGTGCCAGCAGTCCCTGGACAGGGGGGAACTATGGCTACACCTTC.